This T cell receptor beta chain is from a study of CD8 T cells in ankylosing spondylitis. Study results and caveats: Earlier work had already found some motif variants in reactive arthritis synovial fluid and blood. Significant enrichment of disease-linked clones was reported in matched ankylosing spondylitis synovial fluid. Ankylosing spondylitis blood seemed to carry a telltale TCR beta motif made of eight highly homologous variants.

On this clonotype itself: Its target is unknown.

TCR beta libraries were made by quantitative 5'-RACE with molecular barcodes. TCRdb fed the 5' RACE reads into MiXCR, producing one record per CDR3 protein. The sample contains around 100,000 distinct CDR3 sequences, roughly 8.8% of which appear only once. The CDR3 spans 15 residues. Germline trimming cut 5 bases from V and 2 bases from J; bases unmatched to any gene: 4. Germline V gene lookup returns CDR1 SGHDT and CDR2 YYEEEE. This TCR was recovered from a male donor with ankylosing spondylitis. The J gene is TRBJ2-7, the V gene TRBV5-6; TRBD2 matches 13 bases. Sequenced input: blood, either unsorted or a sorted T cell fraction (not recorded which). As DNA, the CDR3 is TGTGCCAGCAGTCCCGGGACTAGCGGGACCTACGAGCAGTACTTC. Its protein product is CASSPGTSGTYEQYF.